The T cell receptor (beta chain) described here comes from a study of T cell responses to AZD1222 COVID-19 vaccine. Regarding the study as a whole: Without day 14 samples, only post-peak T cell repertoires were studied. The CD4 TCRs associated with vaccination extended across spike and predominated at 160-218 and 743-854. Reportedly, close to half of spike-specific TCRs are directed against unmutated variant regions. Clonal diversity was possibly underestimated, and the donors were mostly white British, with more females.

The data were produced by immunoSEQ multiplex PCR, yet TCRdb's version contains in-frame clones alone and is incomplete. There are fewer than 50,000 clones in the sample; about four fifths occur only once, and roughly 20% lies in the top ten. With regard to this clone: Its antigen is not identified.

Per germline, CDR1 MNHNS and CDR2 SASEGT. Trimming took 2 bases from V and 14 from J; bases not matched to a gene: 10. CDR3 length: 13 amino acids. The sequence was obtained from an adult who received the MenACWY meningococcal vaccine as a control. The starting material was peripheral blood, obtained 28 days after the second dose of the MenACWY control vaccine. The J gene is TRBJ2-3, the V gene TRBV6-1; 7 bases are a match to TRBD2. The CDR3 nucleotides read TGTGCCAGCAGTGAAAGATTGGGAGGGAGTGGGTATTTT. Protein product: CASSERLGGSGYF.